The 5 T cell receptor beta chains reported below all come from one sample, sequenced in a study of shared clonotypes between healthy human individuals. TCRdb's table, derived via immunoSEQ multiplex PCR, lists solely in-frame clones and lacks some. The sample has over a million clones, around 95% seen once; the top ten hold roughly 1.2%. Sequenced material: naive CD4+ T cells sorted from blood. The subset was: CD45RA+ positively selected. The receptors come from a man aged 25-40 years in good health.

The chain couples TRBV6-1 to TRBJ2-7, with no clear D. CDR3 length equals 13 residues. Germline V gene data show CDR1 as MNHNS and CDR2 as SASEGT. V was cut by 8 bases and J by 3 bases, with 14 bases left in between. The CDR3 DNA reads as TGTGCCAGCCATCTTACCCCCTTCTACGAGCAGTACTTC. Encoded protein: CASHLTPFYEQYF.

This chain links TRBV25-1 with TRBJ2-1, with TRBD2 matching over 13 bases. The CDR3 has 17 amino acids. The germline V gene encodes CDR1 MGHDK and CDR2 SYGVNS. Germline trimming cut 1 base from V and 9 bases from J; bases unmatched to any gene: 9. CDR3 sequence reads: CASSELGTSGTWGEQFF. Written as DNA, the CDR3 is TGTGCCAGCAGTGAATTGGGGACTAGCGGGACCTGGGGTGAGCAGTTCTTC.

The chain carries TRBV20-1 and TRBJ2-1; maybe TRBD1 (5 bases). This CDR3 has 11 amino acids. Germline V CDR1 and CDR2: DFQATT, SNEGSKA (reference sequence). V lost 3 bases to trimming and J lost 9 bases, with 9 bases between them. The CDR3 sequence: CSARPQGEQFF. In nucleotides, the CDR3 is TGCAGTGCTAGGCCCCAGGGTGAGCAGTTCTTC.

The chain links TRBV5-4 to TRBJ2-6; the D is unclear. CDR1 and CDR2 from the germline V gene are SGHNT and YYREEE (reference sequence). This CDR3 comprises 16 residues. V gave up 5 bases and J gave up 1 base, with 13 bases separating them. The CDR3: CASRGSNSSGANVLTF. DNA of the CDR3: TGTGCCAGCAGAGGCAGTAACAGTTCTGGGGCCAACGTCCTGACTTTC.

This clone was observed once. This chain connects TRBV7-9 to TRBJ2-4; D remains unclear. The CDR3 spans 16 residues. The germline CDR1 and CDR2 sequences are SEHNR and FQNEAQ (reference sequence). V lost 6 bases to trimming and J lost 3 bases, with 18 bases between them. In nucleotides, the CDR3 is TGTGCCAGCAGACCAGGCTTTGTCCTGGGCAAAAACATTCAGTACTTC. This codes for CASRPGFVLGKNIQYF.